This T cell receptor beta chain was observed in a study of T cell repertoires in cytomegalovirus infection. Study-wide context: An indication of both CMV infection and matching HLA type came from public TCR beta signatures.

Trimming removed 1 base from V and 4 bases from J, with 13 bases in between. Germline assignment: CDR1 MGHRA and CDR2 YSYEKL. The CDR3 consists of 16 residues. MiXCR, applied by TCRdb to the reads, yields one record per CDR3 protein. The sample comprises approximately 280,000 distinct CDR3 sequences, 22% of which are singletons, and under 25% rests with the top ten. This clonotype came up a few times. Its antigen is undetermined. This TCR came from a human donor in good health (CMV status not recorded). Some clones in this sample may be carry-over from other donors' samples. This specimen consisted of cultured PBMCs, obtained from culture after CMV antigen stimulation. V gene TRBV4-1 combines with J gene TRBJ1-4; a weak D match, TRBD1 (5 bases). CDR3 nucleotides: TGCGCCAGCAGCCAAGTTGTGGGACGGAATAATGAAAAACTGTTTTTT. Its protein is CASSQVVGRNNEKLFF.